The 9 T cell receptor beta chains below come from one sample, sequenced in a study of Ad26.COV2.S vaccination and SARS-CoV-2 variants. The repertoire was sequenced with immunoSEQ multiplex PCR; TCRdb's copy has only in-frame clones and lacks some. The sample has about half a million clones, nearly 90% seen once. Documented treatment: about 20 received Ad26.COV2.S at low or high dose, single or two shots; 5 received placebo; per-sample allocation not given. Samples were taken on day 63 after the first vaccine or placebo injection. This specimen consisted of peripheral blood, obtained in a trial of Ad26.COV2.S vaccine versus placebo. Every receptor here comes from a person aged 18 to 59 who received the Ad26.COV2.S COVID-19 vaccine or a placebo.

The DNA for the CDR3 is TGTGCCAGCAGTTCAATCCGGGGATACGTCCCGAACACCGGGGAGCTGTTTTTT. As protein: CASSSIRGYVPNTGELFF. The gene calls are TRBV13 and TRBJ2-2; TRBD2 might be the D (5 bases). V lost 6 bases and J 0 bases, leaving 20 bases between the germline ends. Germline V gene sequence: CDR1 PRHDT, CDR2 FYEKMQ (reference sequence). CDR3 length: 18 amino acids.

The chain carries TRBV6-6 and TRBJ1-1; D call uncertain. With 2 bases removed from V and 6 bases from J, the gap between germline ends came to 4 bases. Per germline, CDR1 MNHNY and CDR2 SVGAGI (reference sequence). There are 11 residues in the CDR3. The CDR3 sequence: CASSYGAEAFF. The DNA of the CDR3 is TGTGCCAGCAGTTACGGCGCTGAAGCTTTCTTT.

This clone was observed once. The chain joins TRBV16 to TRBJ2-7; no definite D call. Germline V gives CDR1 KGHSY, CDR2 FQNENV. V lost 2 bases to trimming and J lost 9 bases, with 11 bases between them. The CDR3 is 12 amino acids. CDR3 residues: CASSQVFARQYF. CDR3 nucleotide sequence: TGTGCCAGCAGCCAAGTTTTCGCTCGGCAGTACTTC. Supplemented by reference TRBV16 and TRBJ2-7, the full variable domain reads GEEVAQTPKHLVRGEGQKAKLYCAPIKGHSYVFWYQQVLKNEFKFLISFQNENVFDETGMPKERFSAKCLPNSPCSLEIQATKLEDSAVYFCASSQVFARQYFGPGTRLTVT.

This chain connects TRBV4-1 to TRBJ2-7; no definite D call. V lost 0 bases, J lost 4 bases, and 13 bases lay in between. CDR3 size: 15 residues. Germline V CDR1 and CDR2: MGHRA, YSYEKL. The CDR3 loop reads CASSQDVQAWYEQYF. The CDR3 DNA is TGCGCCAGCAGCCAAGATGTCCAGGCTTGGTACGAGCAGTACTTC.

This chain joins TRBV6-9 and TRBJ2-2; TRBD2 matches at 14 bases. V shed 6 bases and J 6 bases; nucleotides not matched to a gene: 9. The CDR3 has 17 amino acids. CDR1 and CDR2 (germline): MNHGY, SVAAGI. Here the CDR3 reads CASSPPGLAGGSGELFF. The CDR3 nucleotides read TGTGCCAGCAGCCCCCCCGGACTAGCGGGAGGATCCGGGGAGCTGTTTTTT.

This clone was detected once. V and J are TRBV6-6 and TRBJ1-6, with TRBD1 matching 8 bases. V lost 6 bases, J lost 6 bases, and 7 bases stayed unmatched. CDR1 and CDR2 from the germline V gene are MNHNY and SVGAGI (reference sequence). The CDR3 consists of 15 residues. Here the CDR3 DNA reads TGTGCCAGCAGCACGGACAGGGACTTTAATTCACCCCTCCACTTT. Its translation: CASSTDRDFNSPLHF.

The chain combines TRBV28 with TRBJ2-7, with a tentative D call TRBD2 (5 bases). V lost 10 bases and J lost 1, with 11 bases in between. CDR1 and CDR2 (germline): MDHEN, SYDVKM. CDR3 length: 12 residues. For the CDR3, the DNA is TGTGCCACCAACGGGATATCCTACGAGCAGTACTTC. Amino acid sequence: CATNGISYEQYF. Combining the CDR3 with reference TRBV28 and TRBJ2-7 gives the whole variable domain DVKVTQSSRYLVKRTGEKVFLECVQDMDHENMFWYRQDPGLGLRLIYFSYDVKMKEKGDIPEGYSVSREKKERFSLILESASTNQTSMYLCATNGISYEQYFGPGTRLTVT.

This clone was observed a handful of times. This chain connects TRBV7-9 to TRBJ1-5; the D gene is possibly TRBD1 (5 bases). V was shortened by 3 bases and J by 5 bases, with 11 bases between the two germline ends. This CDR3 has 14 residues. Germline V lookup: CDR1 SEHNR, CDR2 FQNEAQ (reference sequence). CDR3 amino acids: CASSFEGSDQPQHF. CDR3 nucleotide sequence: TGTGCCAGCAGCTTCGAGGGGAGTGATCAGCCCCAGCATTTT.

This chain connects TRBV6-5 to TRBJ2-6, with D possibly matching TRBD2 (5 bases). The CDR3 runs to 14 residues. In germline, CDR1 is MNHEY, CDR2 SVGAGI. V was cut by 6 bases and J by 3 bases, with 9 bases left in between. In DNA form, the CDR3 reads TGTGCCAGCAGCTGGACTGGTGGGGCCAACGTCCTGACTTTC. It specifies CASSWTGGANVLTF.